Below are 12 T cell receptor beta chains sequenced from a single sample in a study of beta chain features in type 1 diabetes. The investigators reverse transcribed all of the isolated RNA, so they sequenced expressed TCRB transcripts. Sequencing used immunoSEQ multiplex PCR; TCRdb keeps in-frame clones, though not all of them. The sample has some 900,000 clones, roughly 17% seen once. The sample taken for sequencing was naive CD4+ T cells from blood. All receptors come from a young woman in good health.

The chain's CDR3 is CASRIAGSSYEQYF. CDR3 bases: TGTGCCAGCAGAATAGCGGGATCCTCCTACGAGCAGTACTTC. The rearrangement links TRBV6-6 to TRBJ2-7, with 8 bases fitting TRBD2. Losses at the gene ends were 6 bases for V and 0 bases for J; bases not matched to a gene: 4. The germline CDR1 and CDR2 sequences are MNHNY and SVGAGI (reference sequence). There are 14 residues in the CDR3.

In its sample, this clone was seen a few times. The chain employs TRBV4-3 and TRBJ2-6; D remains ambiguous. Germline CDR1 and CDR2: LGHNA and YSLEER. With 0 bases removed from V and 6 bases from J, the gap between germline ends came to 12 bases. The CDR3 contains 16 residues. In nucleotides, the CDR3 is TGCGCCAGCAGCCAAGATCTACCAGTTATGGCCAACGTCCTGACTTTC. Residues: CASSQDLPVMANVLTF.

This chain connects TRBV28 to TRBJ2-2; the match to TRBD2 covers 8 bases. This CDR3 comprises 16 residues. Germline-derived CDR1 and CDR2 are MDHEN and SYDVKM. V shed 5 bases and J 3 bases; nucleotides not matched to a gene: 8. The CDR3 DNA reads as TGTGCCAGCAGTCCGAGACTAGCGCGGCACACCGGGGAGCTGTTTTTT. Translation: CASSPRLARHTGELFF.

The chain recombines TRBV7-2 with TRBJ2-1, with 11 bases aligning to TRBD2. CDR3 length equals 15 residues. Looked up from germline, CDR1 is SGHTA and CDR2 is FQGNSA. With 5 bases clipped from V and 5 bases from J, the junction kept 5 bases outside the gene matches. Here the CDR3 reads CASSRSGRVDNEQFF. In DNA, the CDR3 is TGTGCCAGCAGCCGTAGCGGGAGGGTGGACAATGAGCAGTTCTTC.

The table lists this clone with a few counts. Other DNA sequences of this sample code for an identical CDR3. The chain is built from TRBV10-3 and TRBJ2-1; D is uncertain. Trimming removed 0 bases from V and 9 bases from J, with 21 bases in between. Germline values: CDR1 ENHRY, CDR2 SYGVKD. CDR3 length equals 17 residues. The CDR3 loop is CAISESTGRAGSREQFF. The CDR3 DNA reads as TGTGCCATCAGTGAGTCGACGGGTCGGGCCGGGTCTCGTGAGCAGTTCTTC.

This clone has more than one count but fewer than ten. The CDR3 loop reads CASSPVPGANVLTF. DNA for the CDR3: TGCGCCAGCAGTCCGGTCCCTGGGGCCAACGTCCTGACTTTC. The chain carries TRBV5-1 and TRBJ2-6, with D unresolved. CDR3 length: 14 residues. Between the trimmed V and J ends, which lost 5 bases and 2 bases, there was a span of 8 bases. Germline V gene data show CDR1 as SGHRS and CDR2 as YFSETQ. Full variable domain (missing parts from reference TRBV5-1 and TRBJ2-6): KAGVTQTPRYLIKTRGQQVTLSCSPISGHRSVSWYQQTPGQGLQFLFEYFSETQRNKGNFPGRFSGRQFSNSRSEMNVSTLELGDSALYLCASSPVPGANVLTFGAGSRLTVL.

The rearrangement uses TRBV28 and TRBJ2-5; D call uncertain. The CDR3 covers 13 residues. Germline V gene sequence: CDR1 MDHEN, CDR2 SYDVKM. The V and J ends lost 2 bases and 4 bases respectively, with 8 bases between them. CDR3: CASSLVPVETQYF. In nucleotides, the CDR3 is TGTGCCAGCAGTTTAGTACCCGTAGAGACCCAGTACTTC.

CDR3 in DNA: TGTGCCACCACAGTAGCAGGGACCAACTATGGCTACACCTTC. Amino acids: CATTVAGTNYGYTF. The rearrangement links TRBV15 to TRBJ1-2; D possibly corresponds to TRBD1 (5 bases). The germline CDR1 and CDR2 sequences are LNHNV and YYDKDF (reference sequence). This CDR3 spans 14 amino acids. V dropped 7 bases and J dropped 2 bases, with 14 bases sitting between them.

A few counts support this clone. This chain joins TRBV28 and TRBJ2-7; tentatively, D is TRBD1 (6 bases). The CDR3 sequence is 15 residues long. V lost 3 bases and J lost 2, with 14 bases in between. Germline CDR1 and CDR2: MDHEN and SYDVKM. Here the CDR3 reads CASSLGRGQAYEQYF. The CDR3 DNA sequence: TGTGCCAGCAGTTTGGGTCGGGGACAAGCCTACGAGCAGTACTTC.

The sample holds a few counts of this clone. The V call is TRBV11-2, the J call TRBJ2-3; the D gene could be TRBD1 or TRBD2 (6 bases each). Between the trimmed V and J ends, which lost 4 bases and 8 bases, there was a span of 22 bases. The CDR3 totals 16 residues. Looked up from germline, CDR1 is SGHAT and CDR2 is FQNNGV. The CDR3 sequence is CASSSGLLQGLGTQYF. The DNA for the CDR3 is TGTGCCAGCAGCTCGGGACTCTTGCAGGGGCTGGGTACGCAGTATTTT.

There are a few counts of this clone. V usage is TRBV11-2 and J usage is TRBJ2-3, with D maybe TRBD2 (5 bases). Trimming shortened V by 3 bases and J by 6 bases, and 10 bases separated the two germline ends. Germline loops: CDR1 SGHAT, CDR2 FQNNGV. This CDR3 region has 13 residues. CDR3 sequence: CASSFRTEDTQYF. The CDR3 bases are TGTGCCAGCAGCTTCAGGACTGAGGATACGCAGTATTTT.

The DNA of the CDR3 is TGCAGCGTTGCTGCCGGGACAGGGAGGTACGAGCAGTACTTC. Translated: CSVAAGTGRYEQYF. The chain uses TRBV29-1 and TRBJ2-7, with 9 bases that match TRBD1. This CDR3 contains 14 residues. CDR1 and CDR2 (germline): SQVTM, ANQGSEA. V gave up 4 bases and J gave up 4 bases; unmatched junction bases: 8.